These T cell receptor beta chains were read from a single sample in a study of T cell responses to AZD1222 COVID-19 vaccine. Sequenced by immunoSEQ multiplex PCR; TCRdb stores in-frame clones only, minus some. The sample yields 85,000 to 130,000 clones, over 75% seen once. Material: peripheral blood, obtained on day 0 of AZD1222 vaccination. These receptors were obtained from an adult in good health. CDR3s include the opening cysteine and the closing phenylalanine or tryptophan. Fields, in order: V gene, clone size, J gene, D gene, CDR3 DNA, CDR3 protein. The D gene is left open where the match is weak. Expanded clones are given a class, and other clones once, few, many or no size at all.

>TRBV7-2|NA|TRBJ2-1|NA
TGTGCCAGCAGCCATGAAGTGGGGGGGCCTTTCAATGAGCAGTTCTTC
CASSHEVGGPFNEQFF
>TRBV13|once|TRBJ2-7|TRBD2
TGTGCCAGCAGCCCCTGGACGGGGGGGATCTACGAGCAGTACTTC
CASSPWTGGIYEQYF
>TRBV6-5|NA|TRBJ2-7|NA
TGTGCCAGCAGACCAGGGATCCTGCCCACCTACGAGCAGTACTTC
CASRPGILPTYEQYF
>TRBV10-3|once|TRBJ1-1|NA
TGTGCCATCAGTGGGGAGGGGAGGTCTGAAGCTTTCTTT
CAISGEGRSEAFF
>TRBV21-1|NA|TRBJ2-7|NA
TGTGCCAGCAGCAAAGAGAACAGATCCTACGAGCAGTACTTC
CASSKENRSYEQYF
>TRBV30|NA|TRBJ1-2|TRBD1
TGTGCCTGGAGTGTGACAGGGTCTTATGGCTACACCTTC
CAWSVTGSYGYTF
>TRBV9|NA|TRBJ1-1|NA
TGTGCCAGCAGCGTAGCGGCAGGAGAGGACACTGAAGCTTTCTTT
CASSVAAGEDTEAFF
>TRBV2|NA|TRBJ1-4|NA
TGTGCCAGCAGTGAGGCCGGGGCCGATGGGGCAACTAATGAAAAACTGTTTTTT
CASSEAGADGATNEKLFF
>TRBV13|few|TRBJ1-1|NA
TGTGCCAGCAGCTTATTAGTGACCAGGGAGGAAGCTTTCTTT
CASSLLVTREEAFF
>TRBV18|NA|TRBJ1-2|TRBD1
TGTGCCAGCTCACCCGGGACAGCTAGAGATGGCTACACCTTC
CASSPGTARDGYTF
>TRBV12-3/TRBV12-4|NA|TRBJ1-2|NA
TGTGCCAGCAGTTTAGCCATCTCCTATGGCTACACCTTC
CASSLAISYGYTF
>TRBV19|NA|TRBJ1-2|TRBD1
TGTGCCAGTCGACCAGGGGGCGCGGAGGGTAATGGCTACACCTTC
CASRPGGAEGNGYTF
>TRBV11-3|once|TRBJ2-1|NA
TGTGCCAGCAGCTTATCCCTGTGGGGGGCCAGCTCCTACAATGAGCAGTTCTTC
CASSLSLWGASSYNEQFF
>TRBV5-1|NA|TRBJ2-5|TRBD1
TGCGCCAGCAGCTCTACAGGGGGTGCACAAGAGACCCAGTACTTC
CASSSTGGAQETQYF
>TRBV6-1|NA|TRBJ1-5|NA
TGTGCCAGCAGTGAAGTGCAGGTACATCAGCCCCAGCATTTT
CASSEVQVHQPQHF
>TRBV12-3/TRBV12-4|NA|TRBJ1-2|NA
TGTGCCAGCAGTTTCGGGGGAGGCTACACCTTC
CASSFGGGYTF
>TRBV18|once|TRBJ2-1|TRBD2
TGTGCCAGCTCACCACCCGGGACTAGCGGGGGGACGTCGCAGTTCTTC
CASSPPGTSGGTSQFF
>TRBV7-2|once|TRBJ2-7|TRBD2
TGTGCCAGCAGCTTAGGAGGGTCGGGACTAGCGGGACCCACCTACGAGCAGTACTTC
CASSLGGSGLAGPTYEQYF
>TRBV4-2|once|TRBJ2-5|NA
TGTGCCAGCAGCCAGTCCCAAGGGAAGGGAGAGACCCAGTACTTC
CASSQSQGKGETQYF
>TRBV19|NA|TRBJ1-1|TRBD1
TGTGCCAGTAGTATAGTGAGAAGGGGGCGCGGAACTGAAGCTTTCTTT
CASSIVRRGRGTEAFF